This T cell receptor (beta chain) was documented in a study of vaccination effects on CD4 cells after COVID-19. The ViraFEST assay expanded antigen-specific CD4+ T cells with viral peptide pools before sequencing. Isolating CD4+ T cells followed approximately nine days of culture. Each person got two doses of an mRNA SARS-CoV-2 vaccine, BNT162b2 or mRNA-1273. The protocol was immunoSEQ multiplex PCR, while the TCRdb copy is restricted to in-frame clones and leaves out a portion. The sample carries tens of thousands of clones, over 70% recorded once. V lost 1 base and J 2 bases, leaving 17 bases between the germline ends. The CDR3 consists of 17 residues. Germline V gene lookup returns CDR1 MNHEY and CDR2 SMNVEV (reference sequence). Worth noting for this clone: Its antigen is still unknown.

The sample consisted of CD4+ T cells from PBMCs cultured with HCoV-229E spike peptides, taken after COVID-19 vaccination. This sequence originates from a human donor who received a COVID-19 vaccine. The chain has TRBV27 and TRBJ1-2; no clear D. Written as DNA, the CDR3 is TGTGCCAGCAGTTTATATAGCCGCTATGGTCCCAACTATGGCTACACCTTC. It translates to CASSLYSRYGPNYGYTF.